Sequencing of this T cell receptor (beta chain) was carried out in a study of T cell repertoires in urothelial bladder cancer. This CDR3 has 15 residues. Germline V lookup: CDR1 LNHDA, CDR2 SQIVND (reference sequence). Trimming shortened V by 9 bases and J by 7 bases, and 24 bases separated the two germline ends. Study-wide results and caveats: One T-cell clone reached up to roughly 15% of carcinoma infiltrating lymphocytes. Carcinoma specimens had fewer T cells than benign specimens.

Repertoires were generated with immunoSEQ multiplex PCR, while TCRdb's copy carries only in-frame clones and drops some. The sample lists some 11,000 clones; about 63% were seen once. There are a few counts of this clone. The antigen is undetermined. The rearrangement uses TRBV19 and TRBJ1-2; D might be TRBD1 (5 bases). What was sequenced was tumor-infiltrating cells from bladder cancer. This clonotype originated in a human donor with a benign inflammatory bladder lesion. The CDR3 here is CASRLSGGFTGGYTF. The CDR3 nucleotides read TGTGCCAGCCGACTGTCCGGGGGGTTCACTGGTGGCTACACCTTC.